This T cell receptor beta chain derives from a study of blood T cells in healthy people across ages. This clonotype showed up just a few times. Sample-barcoded 5' priming and a J-beta primer mix drove a second PCR of about 7 to 12 cycles. TCRdb re-analysed the 5' RACE reads in MiXCR, keeping a single row per CDR3 protein. Of 1.6 million or so distinct CDR3 sequences in the sample, approximately 32% were seen once. CDR3 size: 12 residues. Germline V gene sequence: CDR1 MDHEN, CDR2 SYDVKM. V shed 5 bases and J 7 bases; nucleotides not matched to a gene: 4. This receptor was identified in a woman aged 30 to 39 in good health. The gene calls are TRBV28 and TRBJ1-2; TRBD1 agrees at 7 bases. Specimen: blood. CDR3 region: CASSLTGFGYTF. CDR3 coding DNA: TGTGCCAGCAGTCTGACAGGGTTTGGCTACACCTTC.